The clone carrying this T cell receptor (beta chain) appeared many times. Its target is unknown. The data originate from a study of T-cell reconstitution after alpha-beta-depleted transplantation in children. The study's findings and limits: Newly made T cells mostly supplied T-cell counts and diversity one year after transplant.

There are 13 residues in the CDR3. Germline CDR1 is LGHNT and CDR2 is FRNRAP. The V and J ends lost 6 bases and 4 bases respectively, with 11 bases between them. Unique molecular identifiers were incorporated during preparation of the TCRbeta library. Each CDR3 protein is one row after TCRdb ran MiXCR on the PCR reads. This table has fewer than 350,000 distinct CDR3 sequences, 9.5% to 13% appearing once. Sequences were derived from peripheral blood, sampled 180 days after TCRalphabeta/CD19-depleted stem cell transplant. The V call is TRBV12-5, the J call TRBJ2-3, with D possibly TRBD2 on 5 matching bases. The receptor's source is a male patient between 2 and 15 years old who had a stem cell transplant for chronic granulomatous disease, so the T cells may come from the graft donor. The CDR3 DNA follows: TGTGCTAGTGGGGGGAGCGGTGCAGATACGCAGTATTTT. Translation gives CASGGSGADTQYF.